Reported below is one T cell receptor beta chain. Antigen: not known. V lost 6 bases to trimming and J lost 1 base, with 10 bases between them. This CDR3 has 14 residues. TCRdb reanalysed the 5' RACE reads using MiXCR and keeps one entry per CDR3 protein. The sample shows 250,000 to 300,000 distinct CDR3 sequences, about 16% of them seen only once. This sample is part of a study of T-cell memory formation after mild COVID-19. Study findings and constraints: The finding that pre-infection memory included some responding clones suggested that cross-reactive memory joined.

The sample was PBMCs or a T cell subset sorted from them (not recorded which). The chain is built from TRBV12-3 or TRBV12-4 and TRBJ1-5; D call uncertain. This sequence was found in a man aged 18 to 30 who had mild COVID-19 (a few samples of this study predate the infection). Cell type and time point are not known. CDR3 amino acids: CASRGMGSNQPQHF. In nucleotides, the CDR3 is TGTGCCAGCAGGGGAATGGGGAGCAATCAGCCCCAGCATTTT.